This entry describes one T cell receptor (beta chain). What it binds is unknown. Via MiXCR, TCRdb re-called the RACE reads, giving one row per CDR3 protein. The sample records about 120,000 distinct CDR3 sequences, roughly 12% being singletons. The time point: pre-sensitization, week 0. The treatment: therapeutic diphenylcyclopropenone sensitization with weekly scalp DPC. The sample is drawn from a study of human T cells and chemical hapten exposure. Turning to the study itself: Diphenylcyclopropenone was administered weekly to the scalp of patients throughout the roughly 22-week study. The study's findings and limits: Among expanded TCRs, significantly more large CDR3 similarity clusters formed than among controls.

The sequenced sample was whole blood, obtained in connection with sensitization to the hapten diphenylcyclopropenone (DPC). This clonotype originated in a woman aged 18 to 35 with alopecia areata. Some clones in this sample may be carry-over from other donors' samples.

CDR3 amino acids: CATRRATYEQYF. CDR3 nucleotide sequence: TGTGCCACCCGGAGGGCTACCTACGAGCAGTACTTC. This chain links TRBV7-9 with TRBJ2-7, with TRBD2 as a possible D gene (6 bases). Germline CDR1 is SEHNR and CDR2 is FQNEAQ (reference sequence). V was cut by 10 bases and J by 2 bases, with 12 bases left in between. CDR3 length equals 12 residues. The full variable domain, with the rest looked up from reference TRBV7-9 and TRBJ2-7, is DTGVSQNPRHKITKRGQNVTFRCDPISEHNRLYWYRQTLGQGPEFLTYFQNEAQLEKSRLLSDRFSAERPKGSFSTLEIQRTEQGDSAMYLCATRRATYEQYFGPGTRLTVT.